Listed here are 13 T cell receptor beta chains from one sample, sequenced in a study of neurological immune-mediated disorders. TCRdb re-called the 5' RACE reads with MiXCR, one entry per CDR3 protein. The sample comprises tens of thousands of distinct CDR3 sequences, more than 4% of which are singletons, and 20% to 25% rests with the top ten. Material: CD4+ T cells from blood. These receptors were taken from a woman aged 40 to 49 in good health.

At least ten counts were recorded for this clonotype. The chain uses TRBV20-1 and TRBJ1-5; a weak D match, TRBD1 (5 bases). Trimming pared 5 bases from V and 6 bases from J, leaving 29 bases between. Germline CDR1 reads DFQATT; CDR2 reads SNEGSKA (reference sequence). The CDR3 spans 18 residues. The CDR3 DNA reads as TGCAGTGCTCAACGTGTAACCCCGGGACTGCTGCGCGTTCAGCCCCAGCATTTT. Amino acids: CSAQRVTPGLLRVQPQHF.

In its sample, this clonotype was seen many times. The V and J genes are TRBV5-1 and TRBJ1-5; a possible D gene is TRBD1 (5 bases). Germline CDR1 SGHRS, CDR2 YFSETQ. This CDR3 has 14 amino acids. The V gene lost 4 bases and the J gene lost 0 bases, with 8 bases spanning the gap. The CDR3 DNA follows: TGCGCCAGCAGCGAGGGACTTAGCAATCAGCCCCAGCATTTT. Translation: CASSEGLSNQPQHF.

This clonotype appeared many times. The chain carries TRBV15 and TRBJ2-1; D is unclear. The germline gives CDR1 LNHNV, CDR2 YYDKDF (reference sequence). V dropped 2 bases and J dropped 14 bases, with 13 bases sitting between them. The CDR3 has 12 residues. The CDR3 spells CATSRNRATEFF. The CDR3 DNA sequence: TGTGCCACCAGCAGAAACCGGGCCACCGAGTTCTTC.

This clonotype has at least ten counts. CDR3 amino acids: CASSLPTSGYNEQFF. CDR3 DNA: TGTGCCAGCAGTTTACCGACTAGCGGGTACAATGAGCAGTTCTTC. V usage is TRBV27 and J usage is TRBJ2-1, with 10 bases fitting TRBD2. The ends lost 2 bases at V and 4 bases at J; junction bases unmatched: 2. The CDR3 extends over 15 amino acids. Germline V lookup: CDR1 MNHEY, CDR2 SMNVEV (reference sequence).

This clonotype occurred many times. The genes are TRBV5-6 and TRBJ2-3; D gene ambiguous. V gave up 2 bases and J gave up 0 bases, with 7 bases separating them. The germline CDR1 and CDR2 sequences are SGHDT and YYEEEE. The CDR3 contains 14 residues. Here the CDR3 DNA reads TGTGCCAGCAGCTTCCCAGATAGCACAGATACGCAGTATTTT. Translation gives CASSFPDSTDTQYF.

This clonotype was detected many times. The chain employs TRBV12-3 or TRBV12-4 and TRBJ1-1; D gene uncertain. There are 12 residues in the CDR3. Trimming removed 4 bases at V and 7 bases at J, with 10 bases between. The CDR3 bases are TGTGCCAGCAGTTCTAACTCGATTGAAGCTTTCTTT. It yields the protein CASSSNSIEAFF.

This clonotype was observed many times. The genes are TRBV20-1 and TRBJ2-1, with TRBD2 matching over 8 bases. CDR1 DFQATT and CDR2 SNEGSKA come from the germline V gene (reference sequence). The trim removed 7 bases at V and 9 bases at J, leaving 14 bases unmatched. The CDR3 runs to 14 residues. Written as DNA, the CDR3 is TGCAGTGTAAATCCGGGGGGGCCGAAGGTTGAGCAGTTCTTC. This translates into CSVNPGGPKVEQFF.

This clonotype has ten or more counts. The chain employs TRBV5-1 and TRBJ2-3; 9 bases are a match to TRBD2. This CDR3 spans 15 amino acids. The germline V gene has CDR1 SGHRS and CDR2 YFSETQ. V lost 4 bases to trimming and J lost 4 bases; unmatched junction nucleotides: 7. The CDR3 here is CASSLSGSESDTQYF. The CDR3 DNA reads TGCGCCAGCAGCCTTAGCGGGAGTGAGTCAGATACGCAGTATTTT.

This clonotype appeared many times. The chain is built from TRBV5-1 and TRBJ2-1; D is uncertain. Between the trimmed V and J ends, which lost 2 bases and 6 bases, there was a span of 6 bases. This CDR3 is built from 12 residues. CDR1 and CDR2 (germline): SGHRS, YFSETQ. The CDR3 DNA reads as TGCGCCAGCAGCTTCGATCTCAATGAGCAGTTCTTC. It translates to CASSFDLNEQFF.

This clonotype was counted at least ten times. V usage is TRBV5-1 and J usage is TRBJ2-5; D is ambiguous. CDR1 and CDR2 (germline): SGHRS, YFSETQ. This CDR3 has 16 residues. Trimming removed 4 bases from V and 4 bases from J, with 20 bases in between. Here the CDR3 DNA reads TGCGCCAGCAGCCCGGATGTCCCTGCCCGGTCAGAGACCCAGTACTTC. Amino acid sequence: CASSPDVPARSETQYF.

This clonotype was recorded many times. V is TRBV5-1 and J is TRBJ1-1; D gene ambiguous. V lost 6 bases, J lost 5 bases, and 14 bases lay in between. This CDR3 is 13 amino acids long. Germline V gene lookup returns CDR1 SGHRS and CDR2 YFSETQ. The DNA for the CDR3 is TGCGCCAGCACGCTAGAATCGGAGACTGAAGCTTTCTTT. Translation gives CASTLESETEAFF.

This clonotype was recorded at least ten times. The chain is built from TRBV7-2 and TRBJ2-1, with TRBD2 matching 11 bases. The CDR3 loop spans 15 amino acids. V shed 11 bases and J 14 bases; nucleotides not matched to a gene: 20. The germline CDR1 and CDR2 sequences are SGHTA and FQGNSA. CDR3 DNA: TGTGCCCTGGGAGGGGTCGGGACTAGCGGACCTGGGGAGTTCTTC. It yields the protein CALGGVGTSGPGEFF.

In its sample, this clonotype was seen many times. The rearrangement joins TRBV20-1 to TRBJ2-7; 14 nucleotides agree with TRBD2. Trimming took 6 bases from V and 6 from J; bases not matched to a gene: 19. The germline gives CDR1 DFQATT, CDR2 SNEGSKA (reference sequence). The CDR3 loop spans 18 amino acids. In DNA form, the CDR3 reads TGCAGTGCGAAAGGGACAGCCGGGACTAGCGGGAGAGCGGGCGAGCAGTACTTC. Its translation is CSAKGTAGTSGRAGEQYF.